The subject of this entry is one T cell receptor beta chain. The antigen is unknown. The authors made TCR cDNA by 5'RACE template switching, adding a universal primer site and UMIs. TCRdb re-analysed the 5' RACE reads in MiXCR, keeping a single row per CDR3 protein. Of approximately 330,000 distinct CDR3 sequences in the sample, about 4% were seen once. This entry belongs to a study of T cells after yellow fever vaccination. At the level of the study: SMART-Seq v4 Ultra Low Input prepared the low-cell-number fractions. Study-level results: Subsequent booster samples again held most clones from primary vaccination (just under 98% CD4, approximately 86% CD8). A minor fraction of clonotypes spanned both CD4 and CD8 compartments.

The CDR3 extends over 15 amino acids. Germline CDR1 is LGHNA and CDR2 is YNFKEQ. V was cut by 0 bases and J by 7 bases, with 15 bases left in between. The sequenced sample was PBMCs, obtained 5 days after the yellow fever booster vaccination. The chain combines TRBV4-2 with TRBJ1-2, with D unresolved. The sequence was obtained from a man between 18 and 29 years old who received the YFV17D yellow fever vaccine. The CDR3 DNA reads TGTGCCAGCAGCCAAGATTGGAGGGCTGTCCCTGGCTACACCTTC. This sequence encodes CASSQDWRAVPGYTF.